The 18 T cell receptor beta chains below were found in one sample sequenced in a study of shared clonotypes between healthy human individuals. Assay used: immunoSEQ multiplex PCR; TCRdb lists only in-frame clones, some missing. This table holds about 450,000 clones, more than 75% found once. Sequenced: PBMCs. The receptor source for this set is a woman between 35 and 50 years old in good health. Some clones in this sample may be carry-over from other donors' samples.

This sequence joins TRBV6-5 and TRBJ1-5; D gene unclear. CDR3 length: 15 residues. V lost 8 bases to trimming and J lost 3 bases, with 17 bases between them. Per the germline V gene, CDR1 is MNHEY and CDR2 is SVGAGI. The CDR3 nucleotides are TGTGCCAGCCAACCCGTGGACGGCCTCAATCAGCCCCAGCATTTT. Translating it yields CASQPVDGLNQPQHF.

The CDR3 DNA sequence: TGCGCCAGCAGCACAGGGACTAGCGGTCGGACCGGGGAGCTGTTTTTT. It translates to CASSTGTSGRTGELFF. The chain combines TRBV5-1 with TRBJ2-2, with 11 positions matching TRBD2. There are 16 residues in the CDR3. In germline, CDR1 is SGHRS, CDR2 YFSETQ. V lost 4 bases, J lost 5 bases, and 7 bases stayed unmatched.

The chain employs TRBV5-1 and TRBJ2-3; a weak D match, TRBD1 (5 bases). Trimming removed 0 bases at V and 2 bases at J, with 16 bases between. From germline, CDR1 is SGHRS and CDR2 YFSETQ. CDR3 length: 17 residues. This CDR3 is CASSLGGVGFPTDTQYF. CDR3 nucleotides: TGCGCCAGCAGCTTGGGGGGCGTGGGCTTTCCCACAGATACGCAGTATTTT.

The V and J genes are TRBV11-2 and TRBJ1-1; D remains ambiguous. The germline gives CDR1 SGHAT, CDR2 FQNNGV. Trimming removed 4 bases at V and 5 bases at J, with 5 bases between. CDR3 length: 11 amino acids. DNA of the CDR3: TGTGCCAGCAGCTCCCAAACTGAAGCTTTCTTT. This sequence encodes CASSSQTEAFF.

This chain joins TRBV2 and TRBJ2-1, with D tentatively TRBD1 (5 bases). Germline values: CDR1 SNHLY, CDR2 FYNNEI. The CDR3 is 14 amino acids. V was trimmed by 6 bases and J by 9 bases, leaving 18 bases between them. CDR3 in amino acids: CASSLRVQDGEQFF. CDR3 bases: TGTGCCAGCAGCTTAAGGGTACAGGACGGTGAGCAGTTCTTC.

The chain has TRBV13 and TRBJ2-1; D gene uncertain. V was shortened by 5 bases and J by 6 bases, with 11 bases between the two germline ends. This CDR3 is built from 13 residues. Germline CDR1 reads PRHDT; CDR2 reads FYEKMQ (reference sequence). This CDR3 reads CASSGSMANEQFF. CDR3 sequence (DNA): TGTGCCAGCAGCGGCTCTATGGCCAATGAGCAGTTCTTC.

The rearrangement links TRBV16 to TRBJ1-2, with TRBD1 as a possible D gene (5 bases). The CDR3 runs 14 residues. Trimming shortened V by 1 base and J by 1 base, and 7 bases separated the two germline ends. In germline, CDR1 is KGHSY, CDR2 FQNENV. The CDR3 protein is CASSQFGHNYGYTF. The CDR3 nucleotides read TGTGCCAGCAGCCAATTCGGACATAACTATGGCTACACCTTC.

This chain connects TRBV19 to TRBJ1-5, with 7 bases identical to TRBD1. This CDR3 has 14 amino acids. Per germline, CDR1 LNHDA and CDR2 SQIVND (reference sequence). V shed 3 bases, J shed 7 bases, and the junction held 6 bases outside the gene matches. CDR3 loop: CASSIRGGGQPQHF. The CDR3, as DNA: TGTGCCAGTAGTATTAGAGGGGGCGGCCAGCCCCAGCATTTT.

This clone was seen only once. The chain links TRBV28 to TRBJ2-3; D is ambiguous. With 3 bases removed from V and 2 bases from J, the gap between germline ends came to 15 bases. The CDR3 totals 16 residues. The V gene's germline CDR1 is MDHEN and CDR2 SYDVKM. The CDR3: CASSFRLGKITDTQYF. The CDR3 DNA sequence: TGTGCCAGCAGTTTTCGGCTAGGAAAGATCACAGATACGCAGTATTTT. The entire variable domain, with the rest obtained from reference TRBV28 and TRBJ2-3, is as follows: DVKVTQSSRYLVKRTGEKVFLECVQDMDHENMFWYRQDPGLGLRLIYFSYDVKMKEKGDIPEGYSVSREKKERFSLILESASTNQTSMYLCASSFRLGKITDTQYFGPGTRLTVL.

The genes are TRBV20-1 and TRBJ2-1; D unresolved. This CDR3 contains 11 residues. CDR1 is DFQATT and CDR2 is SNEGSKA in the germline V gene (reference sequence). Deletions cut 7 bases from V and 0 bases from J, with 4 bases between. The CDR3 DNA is TGCAGTGGGGCCTCCTACAATGAGCAGTTCTTC. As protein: CSGASYNEQFF.

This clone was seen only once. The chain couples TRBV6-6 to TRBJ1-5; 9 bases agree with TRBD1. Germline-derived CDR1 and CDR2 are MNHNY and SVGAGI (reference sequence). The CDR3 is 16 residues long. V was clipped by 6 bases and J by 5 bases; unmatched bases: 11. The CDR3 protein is CASRPTGGQGHQPQHF. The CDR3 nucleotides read TGTGCCAGCAGACCAACCGGGGGACAGGGTCATCAGCCCCAGCATTTT.

The CDR3 DNA is TGTGCCAGCAGTTTCTCCGACAGGGAGGATTACAATGAGCAGTTCTTC. Protein: CASSFSDREDYNEQFF. The rearrangement uses TRBV27 and TRBJ2-1, with D possibly TRBD1 on 7 matching bases. The CDR3 is 16 residues long. Deletions cut 3 bases from V and 4 bases from J, with 16 bases between. Germline V gene lookup returns CDR1 MNHEY and CDR2 SMNVEV (reference sequence).

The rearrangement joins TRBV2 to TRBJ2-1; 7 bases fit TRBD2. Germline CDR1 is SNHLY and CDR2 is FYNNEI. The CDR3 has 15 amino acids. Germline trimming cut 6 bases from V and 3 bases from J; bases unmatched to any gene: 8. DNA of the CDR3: TGTGCCAGCAGGAGGACTAGTCCTATCTACAATGAGCAGTTCTTC. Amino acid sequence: CASRRTSPIYNEQFF. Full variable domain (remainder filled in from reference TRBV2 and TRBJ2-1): EPEVTQTPSHQVTQMGQEVILRCVPISNHLYFYWYRQILGQKVEFLVSFYNNEISEKSEIFDDQFSVERPDGSNFTLKIRSTKLEDSAMYFCASRRTSPIYNEQFFGPGTRLTVL.

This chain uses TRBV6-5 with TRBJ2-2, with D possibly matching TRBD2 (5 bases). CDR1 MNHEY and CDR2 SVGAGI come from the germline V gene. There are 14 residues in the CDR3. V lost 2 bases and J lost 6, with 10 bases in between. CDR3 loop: CASSYSRRAGELFF. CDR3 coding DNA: TGTGCCAGCAGTTACAGTAGGCGGGCCGGGGAGCTGTTTTTT.

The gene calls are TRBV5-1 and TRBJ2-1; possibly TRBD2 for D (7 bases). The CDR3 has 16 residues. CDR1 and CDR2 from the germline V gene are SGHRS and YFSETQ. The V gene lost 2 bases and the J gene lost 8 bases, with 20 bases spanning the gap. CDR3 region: CASSFSATGGADEQFF. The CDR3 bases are TGCGCCAGCAGCTTTAGTGCGACGGGGGGCGCGGATGAGCAGTTCTTC.

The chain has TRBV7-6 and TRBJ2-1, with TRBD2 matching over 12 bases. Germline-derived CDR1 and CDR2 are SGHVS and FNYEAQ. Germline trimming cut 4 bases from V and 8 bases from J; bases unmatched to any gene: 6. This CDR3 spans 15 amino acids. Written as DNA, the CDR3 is TGTGCCAGCAGCTCTCCGACTAGCGGGAGTTATGAGCAGTTCTTC. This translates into CASSSPTSGSYEQFF.

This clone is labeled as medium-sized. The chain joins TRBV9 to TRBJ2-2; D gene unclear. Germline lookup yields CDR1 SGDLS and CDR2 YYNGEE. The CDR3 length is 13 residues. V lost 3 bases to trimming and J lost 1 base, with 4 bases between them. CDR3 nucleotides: TGTGCCAGCAGCGAATTGAACACCGGGGAGCTGTTTTTT. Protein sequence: CASSELNTGELFF.

The CDR3 reads CASSFGQGYEQYF. CDR3 nucleotides: TGCGCCAGCAGCTTCGGACAGGGGTACGAGCAGTACTTC. The chain combines TRBV4-3 with TRBJ2-7; 9 bases map to TRBD1. This CDR3 is built from 13 residues. CDR1 and CDR2 (germline): LGHNA, YSLEER. Unmatched junction bases numbered 3, after V lost 5 bases and J lost 4 bases.